This T cell receptor (beta chain) came from a study of beta chain features in type 1 diabetes. Expressed TCRB transcripts were sequenced, since all the RNA that had been isolated was reverse transcribed. The assay was immunoSEQ multiplex PCR, and TCRdb's table has in-frame clones only and misses some. The sample holds 200,000 to 250,000 clones; around 16% are singletons and the top ten take roughly 0.08%. Overall study findings and caveats: PCR might show a preference for shorter templates, equally across patients and controls. Sampled from patients, naive, central memory and Treg TCRB repertoires appeared more similar than those sampled from healthy donors. Researchers report that Type 1 diabetes patients had moderately but significantly shorter TCRB CDR3s across all four CD4+ subsets.

Remarks on this clone: Its specificity is unknown.

Every donor had blood drawn once into heparin, around 0.12 L on average. This CDR3 is 15 amino acids long. V lost 1 base and J 2 bases, leaving 12 bases between the germline ends. Germline CDR1 is MGHDK and CDR2 is SYGVNS. The chain employs TRBV25-1 and TRBJ2-7; TRBD2 might be the D (5 bases). The sequenced sample consisted of naive CD4+ T cells from blood. The sequence derives from a man aged 25 to 40 with type 1 diabetes. CDR3 sequence: CASSESEDFTYEQYF. CDR3 coding DNA: TGTGCCAGCAGTGAATCTGAGGACTTCACCTACGAGCAGTACTTC.